This TCR beta chain is from a study of post-analysis software for immune sequencing data. Study summary: There were relapsing-remitting, secondary progressive and progressive-relapsing multiple sclerosis among the disease courses included.

With regard to this clonotype: No antigen is known for it.

Study-level results: Four or five TRBV segments, including TRBV5-6, TRBV5-1 and TRBV20-1, were more frequent in patients than controls.

Presence of unique molecular identifiers characterized the TCR beta cDNA libraries. TCRdb reprocessed the PCR reads with MiXCR, giving one entry per CDR3 protein. The table lists some 800,000 distinct CDR3 sequences, around 45% of them singletons. Germline V CDR1 and CDR2: SNHLY, FYNNEI. Trimming took off 5 bases at V and 1 base at J, with 16 bases between the two ends. The CDR3 is made up of 16 amino acids. Sequencing input: blood. This clonotype originated in a girl under 18 with multiple sclerosis. The chain recombines TRBV2 with TRBJ2-3; D possibly corresponds to TRBD2 (6 bases). This CDR3 is CASSSTLGGGTDTQYF. As DNA, the CDR3 is TGTGCCAGCAGTTCCACCCTGGGAGGTGGCACAGATACGCAGTATTTT.